This paragraph covers one TCR beta chain sequence. The length of the CDR3 is 13 residues. The junction had 4 bases not matched to a gene; V was cut back by 7 bases and J by 5 bases. The germline CDR1 and CDR2 sequences are SGHTA and FQGNSA. The authors' processing: Reference gene primers were amplified, and this amplification served to estimate nucleated cell counts. Clones were read by immunoSEQ multiplex PCR, and TCRdb kept only the in-frame ones, dropping some. V and J calls and clone size are given by that table; D and trimming were obtained from the DNA. The sample holds 99,000 or so clones; 75% to 95% are singletons and the top ten take 5% to 6.5%. This specimen comes from a study of blood T cell repertoires in COVID-19.

The chain employs TRBV7-2 and TRBJ2-7; 11 nucleotides align to TRBD2. Input material: peripheral blood. This TCR was recovered from a human donor in a cohort sampled during active COVID-19. CDR3 in amino acids: CASTGTSGNEQYF. Written as DNA, the CDR3 is TGTGCCAGCACCGGGACTAGCGGAAACGAGCAGTACTTC.